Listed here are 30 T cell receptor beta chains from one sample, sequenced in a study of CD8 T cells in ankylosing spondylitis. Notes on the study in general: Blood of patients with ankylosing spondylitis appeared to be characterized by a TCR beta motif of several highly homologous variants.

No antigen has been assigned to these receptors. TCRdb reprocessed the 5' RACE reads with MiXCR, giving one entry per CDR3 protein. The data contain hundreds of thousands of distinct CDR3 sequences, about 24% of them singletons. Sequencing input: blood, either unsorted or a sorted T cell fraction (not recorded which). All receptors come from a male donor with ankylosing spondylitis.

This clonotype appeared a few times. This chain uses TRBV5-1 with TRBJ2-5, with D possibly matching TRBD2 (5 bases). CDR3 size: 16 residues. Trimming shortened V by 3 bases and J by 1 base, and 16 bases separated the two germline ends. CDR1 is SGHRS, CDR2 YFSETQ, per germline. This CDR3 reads CASSSRGLPAQETQYF. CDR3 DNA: TGCGCCAGCAGCTCCCGGGGTTTACCAGCCCAAGAGACCCAGTACTTC.

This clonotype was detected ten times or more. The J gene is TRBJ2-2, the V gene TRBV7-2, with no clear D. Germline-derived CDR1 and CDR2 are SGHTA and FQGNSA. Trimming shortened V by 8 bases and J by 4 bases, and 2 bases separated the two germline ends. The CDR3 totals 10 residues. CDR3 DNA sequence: TGTGCCAGCGGCACCGGGGAGCTGTTTTTT. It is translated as CASGTGELFF.

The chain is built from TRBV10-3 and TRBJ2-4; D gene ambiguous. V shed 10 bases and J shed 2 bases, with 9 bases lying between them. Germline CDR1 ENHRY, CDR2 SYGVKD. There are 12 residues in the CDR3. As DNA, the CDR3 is TGTGCCACCTCTCTCTCCAAAAACATTCAGTACTTC. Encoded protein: CATSLSKNIQYF.

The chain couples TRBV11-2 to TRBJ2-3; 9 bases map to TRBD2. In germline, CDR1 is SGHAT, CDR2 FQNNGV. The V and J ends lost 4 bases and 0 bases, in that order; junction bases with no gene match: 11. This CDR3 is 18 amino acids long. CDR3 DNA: TGTGCCAGCAGCTCCCGAGATGGCGGGAGGGCTAGCACAGATACGCAGTATTTT. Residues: CASSSRDGGRASTDTQYF.

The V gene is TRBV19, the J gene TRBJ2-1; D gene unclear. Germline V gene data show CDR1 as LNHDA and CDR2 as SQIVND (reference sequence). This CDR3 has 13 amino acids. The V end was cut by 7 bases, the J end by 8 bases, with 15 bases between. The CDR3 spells CASMSVSTDEQFF. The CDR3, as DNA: TGTGCCAGTATGAGTGTGAGTACGGATGAGCAGTTCTTC.

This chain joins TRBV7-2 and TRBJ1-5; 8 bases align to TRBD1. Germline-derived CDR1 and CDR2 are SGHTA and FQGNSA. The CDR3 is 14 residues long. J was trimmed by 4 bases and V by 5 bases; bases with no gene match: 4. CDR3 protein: CASSPRQGNQPQHF. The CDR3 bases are TGTGCCAGCAGCCCCAGACAGGGGAATCAGCCCCAGCATTTT.

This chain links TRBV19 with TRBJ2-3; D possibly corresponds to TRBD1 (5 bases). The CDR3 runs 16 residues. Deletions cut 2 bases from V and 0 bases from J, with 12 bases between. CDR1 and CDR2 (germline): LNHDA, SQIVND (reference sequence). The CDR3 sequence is CASSIRGDRSTDTQYF. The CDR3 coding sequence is TGTGCCAGTAGTATAAGGGGTGACAGAAGCACAGATACGCAGTATTTT.

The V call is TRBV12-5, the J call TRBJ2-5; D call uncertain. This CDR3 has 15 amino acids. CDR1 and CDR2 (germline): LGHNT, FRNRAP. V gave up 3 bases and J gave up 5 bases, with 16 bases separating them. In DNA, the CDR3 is TGTGCTAGTGGTTTAGGCTTGGGCGTTGTGGAGACCCAGTACTTC. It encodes CASGLGLGVVETQYF.

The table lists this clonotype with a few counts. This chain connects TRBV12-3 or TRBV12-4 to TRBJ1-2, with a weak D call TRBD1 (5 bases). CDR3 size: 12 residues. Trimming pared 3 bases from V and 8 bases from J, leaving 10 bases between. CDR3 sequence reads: CASSLGDGGYTF. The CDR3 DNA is TGTGCCAGCAGTTTGGGGGACGGAGGCTACACCTTC.

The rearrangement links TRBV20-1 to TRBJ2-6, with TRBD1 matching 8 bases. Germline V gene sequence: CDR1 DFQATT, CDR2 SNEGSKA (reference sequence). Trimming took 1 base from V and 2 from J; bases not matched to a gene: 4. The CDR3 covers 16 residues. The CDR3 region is CSARGVRGPGANVLTF. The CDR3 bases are TGCAGTGCTAGAGGTGTCAGGGGGCCTGGGGCCAACGTCCTGACTTTC.

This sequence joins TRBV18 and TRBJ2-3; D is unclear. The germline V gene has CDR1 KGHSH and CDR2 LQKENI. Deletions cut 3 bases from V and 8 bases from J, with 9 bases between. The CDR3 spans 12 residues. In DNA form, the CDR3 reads TGTGCCAGCTCACCCGAGCAGCGTACGCAGTATTTT. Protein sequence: CASSPEQRTQYF.

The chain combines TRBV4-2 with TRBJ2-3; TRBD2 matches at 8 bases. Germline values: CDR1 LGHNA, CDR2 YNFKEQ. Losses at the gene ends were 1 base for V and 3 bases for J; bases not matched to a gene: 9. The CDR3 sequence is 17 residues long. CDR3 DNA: TGTGCCAGCAGCCAAGGCCCCAGCGGGAGAAGAACAGATACGCAGTATTTT. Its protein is CASSQGPSGRRTDTQYF.

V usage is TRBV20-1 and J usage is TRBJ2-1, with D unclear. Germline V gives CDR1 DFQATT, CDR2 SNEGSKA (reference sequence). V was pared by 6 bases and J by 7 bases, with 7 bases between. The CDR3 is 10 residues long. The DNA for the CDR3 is TGCAGTGCGATCCAGAATGAGCAGTTCTTC. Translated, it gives CSAIQNEQFF.

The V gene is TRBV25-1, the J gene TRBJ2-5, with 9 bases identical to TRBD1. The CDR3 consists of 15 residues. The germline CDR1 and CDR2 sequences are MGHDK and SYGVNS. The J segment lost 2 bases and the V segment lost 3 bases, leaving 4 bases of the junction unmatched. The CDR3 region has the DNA TGTGCCAGCAGTGACACCGGGACAGGGCAAGAGACCCAGTACTTC. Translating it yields CASSDTGTGQETQYF.

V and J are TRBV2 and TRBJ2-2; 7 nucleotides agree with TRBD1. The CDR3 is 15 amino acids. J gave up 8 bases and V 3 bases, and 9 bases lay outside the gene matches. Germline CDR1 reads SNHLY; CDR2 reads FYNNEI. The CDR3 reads CASSEQGQRVGELFF. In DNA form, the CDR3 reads TGTGCCAGCAGTGAGCAGGGACAGAGGGTGGGGGAGCTGTTTTTT.

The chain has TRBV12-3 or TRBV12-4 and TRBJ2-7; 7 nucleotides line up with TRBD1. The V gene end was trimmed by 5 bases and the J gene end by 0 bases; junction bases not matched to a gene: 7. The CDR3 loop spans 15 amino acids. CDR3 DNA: TGTGCCAGCAGTGGCCTGGGACAGAGCTCCTACGAGCAGTACTTC. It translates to CASSGLGQSSYEQYF.

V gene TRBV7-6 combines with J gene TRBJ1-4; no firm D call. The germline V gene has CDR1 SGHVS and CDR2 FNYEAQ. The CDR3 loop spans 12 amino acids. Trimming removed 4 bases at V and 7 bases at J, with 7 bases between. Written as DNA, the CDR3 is TGTGCCAGCAGCTCTGGGCTTGAAAAACTGTTTTTT. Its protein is CASSSGLEKLFF.

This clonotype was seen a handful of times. The CDR3 here is CASSQGTPPGTQYF. CDR3 nucleotide sequence: TGTGCCAGCAGCCAAGGGACCCCCCCAGGAACGCAGTATTTT. The chain couples TRBV4-2 to TRBJ2-3; D gene ambiguous. The CDR3 runs 14 residues. The ends were cut back, 1 base at V and 9 bases at J, with 14 bases in the middle. The germline V gene encodes CDR1 LGHNA and CDR2 YNFKEQ.

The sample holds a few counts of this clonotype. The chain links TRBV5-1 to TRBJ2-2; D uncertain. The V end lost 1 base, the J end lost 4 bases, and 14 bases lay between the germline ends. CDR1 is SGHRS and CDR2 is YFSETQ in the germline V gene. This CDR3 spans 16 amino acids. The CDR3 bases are TGCGCCAGCAGCTTGAGGCGTAGCCCGGGCACCGGGGAGCTGTTTTTT. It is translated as CASSLRRSPGTGELFF.

This CDR3 is CATSDFRQGAYNEQFF. The DNA of the CDR3 is TGTGCCACCAGTGATTTTAGGCAGGGGGCCTACAATGAGCAGTTCTTC. The genes are TRBV24-1 and TRBJ2-1; 7 bases map to TRBD1. Unmatched junction bases numbered 4, after V lost 1 base and J lost 2 bases. Looked up from germline, CDR1 is KGHDR and CDR2 is SFDVKD. The CDR3 totals 16 residues.

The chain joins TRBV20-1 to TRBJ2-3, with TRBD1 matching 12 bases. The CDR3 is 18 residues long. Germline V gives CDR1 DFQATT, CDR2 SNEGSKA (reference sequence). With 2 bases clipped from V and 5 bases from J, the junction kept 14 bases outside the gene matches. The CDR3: CSARPEEAGQGAGDTQYF. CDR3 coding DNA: TGCAGTGCTAGACCTGAGGAGGCGGGACAGGGGGCTGGAGATACGCAGTATTTT.

Written as DNA, the CDR3 is TGCGCCAGCAGCCCGGGACTAGCGGAGGCCTACGAGCAGTACGTC. Protein sequence: CASSPGLAEAYEQYV. The chain combines TRBV5-1 with TRBJ2-7; TRBD2 matches at 11 bases. V lost 4 bases, J lost 2 bases, and 5 bases stayed unmatched. Germline-derived CDR1 and CDR2 are SGHRS and YFSETQ. This CDR3 is 15 amino acids long.

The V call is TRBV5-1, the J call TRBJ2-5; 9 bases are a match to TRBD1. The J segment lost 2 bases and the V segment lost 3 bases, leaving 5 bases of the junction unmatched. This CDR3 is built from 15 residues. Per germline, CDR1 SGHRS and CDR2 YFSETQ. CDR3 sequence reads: CASSWGDRAQETQYF. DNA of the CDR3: TGCGCCAGCAGCTGGGGGGACAGGGCTCAAGAGACCCAGTACTTC.

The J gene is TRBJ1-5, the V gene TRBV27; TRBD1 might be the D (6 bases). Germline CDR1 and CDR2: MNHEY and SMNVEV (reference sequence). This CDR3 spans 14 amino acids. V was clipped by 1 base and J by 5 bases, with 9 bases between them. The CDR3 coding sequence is TGTGCCAGCAGTTTATACAGGGCCCATCAGCCCCAGCATTTT. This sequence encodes CASSLYRAHQPQHF.

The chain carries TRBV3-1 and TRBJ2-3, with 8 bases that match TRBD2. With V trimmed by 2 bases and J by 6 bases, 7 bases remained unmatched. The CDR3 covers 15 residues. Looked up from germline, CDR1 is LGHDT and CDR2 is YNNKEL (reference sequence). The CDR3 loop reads CASSQNSGIGDTQYF. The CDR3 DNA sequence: TGTGCCAGCAGCCAAAATAGCGGGATTGGCGATACGCAGTATTTT.

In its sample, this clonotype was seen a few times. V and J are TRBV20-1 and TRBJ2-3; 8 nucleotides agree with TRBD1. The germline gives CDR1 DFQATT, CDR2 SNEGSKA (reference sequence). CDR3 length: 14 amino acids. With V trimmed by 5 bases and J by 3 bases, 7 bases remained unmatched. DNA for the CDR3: TGCAGTGCTTCTTCAGGGGGCGAAACAGATACGCAGTATTTT. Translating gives CSASSGGETDTQYF.

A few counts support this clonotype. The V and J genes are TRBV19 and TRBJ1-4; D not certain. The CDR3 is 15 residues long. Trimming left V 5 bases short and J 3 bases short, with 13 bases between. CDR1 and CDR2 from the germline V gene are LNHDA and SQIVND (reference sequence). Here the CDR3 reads CASSPPGYPNEKLFF. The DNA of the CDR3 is TGTGCCAGTAGTCCTCCGGGATACCCTAATGAAAAACTGTTTTTT.

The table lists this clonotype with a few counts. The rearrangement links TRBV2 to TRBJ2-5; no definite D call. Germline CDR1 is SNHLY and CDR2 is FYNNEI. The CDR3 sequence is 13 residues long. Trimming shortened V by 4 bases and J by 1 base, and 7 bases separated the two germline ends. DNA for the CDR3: TGTGCCAGCAGTGTGGGCTCCCAAGAGACCCAGTACTTC. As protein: CASSVGSQETQYF.

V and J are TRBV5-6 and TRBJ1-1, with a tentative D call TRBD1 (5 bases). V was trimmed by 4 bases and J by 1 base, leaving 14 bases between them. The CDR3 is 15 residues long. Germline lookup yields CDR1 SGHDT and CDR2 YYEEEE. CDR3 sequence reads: CASSGYPGRNTEAFF. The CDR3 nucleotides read TGTGCCAGCAGCGGCTATCCGGGACGGAACACTGAAGCTTTCTTT.

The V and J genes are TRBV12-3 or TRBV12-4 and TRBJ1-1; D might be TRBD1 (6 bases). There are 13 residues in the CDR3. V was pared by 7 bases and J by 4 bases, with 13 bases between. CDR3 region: CASNPGARTEAFF. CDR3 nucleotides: TGTGCCAGCAATCCAGGGGCACGCACTGAAGCTTTCTTT.